These 12 T cell receptor beta chains came from one sample sequenced in a study of blood T cells in healthy people across ages. Alongside a J-beta primer mix, a sample-barcoded 5' primer served in a second PCR lasting roughly 7 to 11 cycles. Via MiXCR, TCRdb re-called the 5' RACE reads, giving one row per CDR3 protein. The table has approximately 790,000 distinct CDR3 sequences, about 59% seen once; the top ten hold about 30%. Sequencing input: blood. The receptors stem from a young man in good health.

This clonotype has more than one count but fewer than ten. CDR3 protein: CASSSWTGRAYNEQYF. Written as DNA, the CDR3 is TGTGCCAGCAGTTCCTGGACAGGGAGAGCCTACAATGAGCAGTACTTC. The chain joins TRBV28 to TRBJ2-1; 8 nucleotides match TRBD1. Near its end, the DNA agrees better with TRBJ2-7, so the J call may be wrong. The germline V gene encodes CDR1 MDHEN and CDR2 SYDVKM. The CDR3 runs to 16 residues.

V and J are TRBV2 and TRBJ1-5; weak D call: TRBD1 (6 bases). CDR1 SNHLY and CDR2 FYNNEI come from the germline V gene. V lost 7 bases, J lost 6 bases, and 16 bases lay in between. The CDR3 is made up of 14 amino acids. The CDR3 nucleotides read TGTGCCAGCATCCCGAATAGGGGGTTTCAGCCCCAGCATTTT. This codes for CASIPNRGFQPQHF.

The chain uses TRBV4-3 and TRBJ2-5, with D unresolved. In germline, CDR1 is LGHNA, CDR2 YSLEER. The CDR3 is 15 amino acids. The ends were cut back, 0 bases at V and 1 base at J, with 9 bases in the middle. The CDR3 sequence: CASSQDLLSQETQYF. DNA for the CDR3: TGCGCCAGCAGCCAAGATTTACTGAGCCAAGAGACCCAGTACTTC.

This rearrangement joins TRBV6-2 or TRBV6-3 to TRBJ1-2; weak D call: TRBD1 (6 bases). Trimming shortened V by 6 bases and J by 4 bases, and 15 bases separated the two germline ends. In germline, CDR1 is MNHEY, CDR2 SVGEGT. The CDR3 is 14 amino acids. The DNA for the CDR3 is TGTGCCAGCAGAAAACAGGGATCCCTCTATGGCTACACCTTC. Its protein is CASRKQGSLYGYTF.

The chain uses TRBV27 and TRBJ2-1; D is perhaps TRBD2 (6 bases). Germline CDR1 reads MNHEY; CDR2 reads SMNVEV (reference sequence). V dropped 3 bases and J dropped 5 bases, with 14 bases sitting between them. The CDR3 consists of 15 residues. CDR3 residues: CASSFFAGGDNEQFF. The CDR3 region has the DNA TGTGCCAGCAGTTTTTTCGCAGGCGGGGACAATGAGCAGTTCTTC.

J is TRBJ2-4 and V is TRBV28, with 10 bases aligning to TRBD1. The CDR3 is 17 residues long. V shed 3 bases, J shed 0 bases, and the junction held 5 bases outside the gene matches. Germline-derived CDR1 and CDR2 are MDHEN and SYDVKM. CDR3 in DNA: TGTGCCAGCAGTTTTAGGGACAGGGGAATAGCCAAAAACATTCAGTACTTC. This translates into CASSFRDRGIAKNIQYF.

The chain carries TRBV24-1 and TRBJ2-5; TRBD2 matches at 9 bases. Germline V lookup: CDR1 KGHDR, CDR2 SFDVKD. The CDR3 is 16 residues long. Trimming removed 0 bases from V and 5 bases from J; junction bases left unmatched: 6. The CDR3 DNA follows: TGTGCCACCAGTGATTTGGGTAGCGGGGGAAAGGAGACCCAGTACTTC. Residues: CATSDLGSGGKETQYF.

This clonotype occurred a few times. This chain joins TRBV3-1 and TRBJ2-1; the match to TRBD2 covers 8 bases. Looked up from germline, CDR1 is LGHDT and CDR2 is YNNKEL (reference sequence). This CDR3 is 16 amino acids long. J gave up 3 bases and V 0 bases, and 4 bases lay outside the gene matches. The DNA for the CDR3 is TGTGCCAGCAGCCAAGATCGCGGGGGGTACTACAATGAGCAGTTCTTC. Translating it yields CASSQDRGGYYNEQFF.

The chain employs TRBV3-1 and TRBJ2-5, with D unresolved. The CDR3 runs to 16 residues. V was clipped by 2 bases and J by 5 bases, with 18 bases between them. The germline V gene encodes CDR1 LGHDT and CDR2 YNNKEL (reference sequence). CDR3 amino acids: CASSQSDTSGWETQYF. As DNA, the CDR3 is TGTGCCAGCAGCCAATCTGACACTTCAGGATGGGAGACCCAGTACTTC.

The J gene is TRBJ2-3, the V gene TRBV6-5; D unresolved. The V gene's germline CDR1 is MNHEY and CDR2 SVGAGI. V lost 6 bases and J lost 2, with 15 bases in between. The length of the CDR3 is 15 residues. CDR3 sequence reads: CASRLWSDLTDTQYF. Written as DNA, the CDR3 is TGTGCCAGCAGACTCTGGAGCGATCTCACAGATACGCAGTATTTT.

This clonotype was recorded a few times. The chain employs TRBV7-9 and TRBJ1-2; TRBD1 might be the D (5 bases). Trimming took 5 bases from V and 3 from J, leaving 13 bases between them. The CDR3 consists of 14 residues. CDR1 and CDR2 from the germline V gene are SEHNR and FQNEAQ (reference sequence). The CDR3 DNA reads TGTGCCAGCAGCCATGACAGTAGTGACTATGGCTACACCTTC. Translated: CASSHDSSDYGYTF.

The CDR3 here is CSAAQGAVSNQPQHF. CDR3 DNA sequence: TGCAGTGCGGCACAGGGGGCAGTCAGCAATCAGCCCCAGCATTTT. This chain joins TRBV20-1 and TRBJ1-5, with 9 bases aligning to TRBD1. Germline loops: CDR1 DFQATT, CDR2 SNEGSKA (reference sequence). This CDR3 comprises 15 residues. The J segment lost 1 base and the V segment lost 6 bases, leaving 7 bases of the junction unmatched.